Presented here are 4 T cell receptor beta chains from one specimen sequenced in a study of control samples from healthy donors and cancer patients. Sequencing was performed with immunoSEQ multiplex PCR; in TCRdb, only in-frame clones are kept and a portion is missing. The sample lists tens of thousands of clones; roughly 90% were seen once. The sequencing input was PBMCs. The receptors derive from a man between 50 and 59 years old with head and neck cancer.

The V gene is TRBV7-2, the J gene TRBJ2-7; D gene uncertain. Trimming pared 5 bases from V and 3 bases from J, leaving 8 bases between. CDR1 and CDR2 (germline): SGHTA, FQGNSA. The CDR3 length is 12 residues. The CDR3 region has the DNA TGTGCCAGCAGCCTATACAACTACGAGCAGTACTTC. Translated: CASSLYNYEQYF.

The chain joins TRBV12-3 or TRBV12-4 to TRBJ2-5; D is ambiguous. The CDR3 is 13 amino acids. The V end lost 1 base, the J end lost 1 base, and 4 bases lay between the germline ends. CDR3 sequence reads: CASSLGRQETQYF. DNA for the CDR3: TGTGCCAGCAGTTTAGGACGCCAAGAGACCCAGTACTTC.

V usage is TRBV18 and J usage is TRBJ1-6; tentative D call: TRBD1 (5 bases). Between the trimmed V and J ends, which lost 0 bases and 7 bases, there was a span of 16 bases. Germline values: CDR1 KGHSH, CDR2 LQKENI. The CDR3 extends over 17 amino acids. CDR3: CASSPPYSGPSNSPLHF. The CDR3 DNA sequence: TGTGCCAGCTCACCACCGTATTCGGGGCCCTCAAATTCACCCCTCCACTTT.

The chain combines TRBV28 with TRBJ2-1; the match to TRBD1 covers 8 bases. CDR1 and CDR2 from the germline V gene are MDHEN and SYDVKM. The CDR3 covers 15 residues. J gave up 6 bases and V 2 bases, and 6 bases lay outside the gene matches. The CDR3 spells CASSLGDRSSNEQFF. The CDR3 DNA reads TGTGCCAGCAGTTTAGGGGACAGGTCGTCCAATGAGCAGTTCTTC.